Shown below are 5 T cell receptor beta chains from a single sample sequenced in a study of beta chain features in type 1 diabetes. Study outcomes and limitations: Shorter TCRB CDR3s, moderately but significantly so, were found in Type 1 diabetes patients in all four CD4+ subsets.

Their target antigens are unknown. Of the isolated RNA, all was reverse transcribed, and so the sequenced material was expressed TCRB transcripts. Only in-frame clones appear in the TCRdb table, and some are missing; sequencing was by immunoSEQ multiplex PCR. Of 550,000 to 850,000 clones listed, 13% were seen once; the top ten hold about 0.02%. Sequencing was done on a sample of naive CD4+ T cells from blood. The source of these receptors is a man younger than 30 with type 1 diabetes.

This chain links TRBV10-3 with TRBJ2-1, with 10 bases fitting TRBD1. The trim removed 6 bases at V and 8 bases at J, leaving 7 bases unmatched. Germline CDR1 ENHRY, CDR2 SYGVKD. The CDR3 length is 14 residues. DNA of the CDR3: TGTGCCATCAGCGGGACAGGGGAGTGGCATGAGCAGTTCTTC. Amino acid sequence: CAISGTGEWHEQFF.

This chain connects TRBV6-5 to TRBJ2-4; D gene ambiguous. In germline, CDR1 is MNHEY, CDR2 SVGAGI. The CDR3 length is 15 residues. V lost 6 bases, J lost 0 bases, and 12 bases lay in between. This CDR3 is CASSSGSQAKNIQYF. The CDR3 DNA reads as TGTGCCAGCAGCTCCGGCAGCCAAGCCAAAAACATTCAGTACTTC.

This clone occurred a few times. This same CDR3 is encoded by further DNA sequences in the sample. The chain recombines TRBV5-1 with TRBJ2-5; unclear D gene. The germline CDR1 and CDR2 sequences are SGHRS and YFSETQ. The V and J ends lost 0 bases and 5 bases respectively, with 11 bases between them. This CDR3 contains 14 residues. CDR3 amino acids: CASSLVSGGETQYF. The CDR3 DNA reads TGCGCCAGCAGCTTGGTTTCGGGTGGGGAGACCCAGTACTTC.

This chain joins TRBV25-1 and TRBJ2-1, with 8 bases lining up with TRBD2. Trimming cost V 4 bases and J 2 bases; bases outside gene matches: 10. The length of the CDR3 is 17 residues. The germline V gene has CDR1 MGHDK and CDR2 SYGVNS. Here the CDR3 DNA reads TGTGCCAGCAGTGTGCCCTCGGGCGGGGGGACCTACAATGAGCAGTTCTTC. This gives the protein CASSVPSGGGTYNEQFF.

The genes are TRBV6-5 and TRBJ2-3; TRBD1 matches at 9 bases. From germline, CDR1 is MNHEY and CDR2 SVGAGI. The CDR3 is 15 amino acids. After removal of 5 bases from V and 2 bases from J, the junction contained 5 bases not matched to a gene. The CDR3, as DNA: TGTGCCAGCAGTAGGGGACAGGGATACACAGATACGCAGTATTTT. It encodes CASSRGQGYTDTQYF.